This T cell receptor beta chain was captured in a study of CD8+CD57+ T cells in acquired aplastic anemia. Study background: Each DNA sample taken from sorted CD4+ and CD8+ cells came to about 3 ug on average.

Findings and caveats of the study: Both patients and controls carried the same twenty-nine CD8+ CDR3 sequences.

The CDR3 loop spans 17 amino acids. V was cut by 4 bases and J by 0 bases, with 18 bases left in between. Germline CDR1 MGHRA, CDR2 YSYEKL. The authors sequenced patients whose flow cytometry had shown CD8+CD57+ cell expansion. Among the patients, none had received any therapy at the time of blood sampling. Genomic DNA, serving as template, underwent TCR beta VDJ and CDR3 profiling. TCRdb used MiXCR to reprocess the reads, holding one entry per CDR3 protein. The sample lists 160,000 or so distinct CDR3 sequences, around half occurring once. In its sample, this clonotype was seen many times. Its antigen is still unknown.

Source material: sorted CD4+, CD8+, or CD8+CD57+ T cells (not recorded which) from PBMCs. The receptor comes from a human donor with aplastic anemia. The genes are TRBV4-1 and TRBJ1-2; D is undetermined. The chain's CDR3 is CASSLGGPSSANYGYTF. CDR3 coding DNA: TGCGCCAGCAGCCTTGGTGGCCCATCCAGTGCTAACTATGGCTACACCTTC.